This T cell receptor beta chain was sequenced during a study of blood T cell repertoires in COVID-19. In the study overall: COVID-19 samples collected from the United States, Italy and Spain covered acute and convalescent phases. PBMCs, B-cell-depleted T cells, or T cells provided the cDNA or gDNA that made up the material.

How the authors handled the data: Estimation of nucleated cell counts relied on the amplification of reference gene primers. The assay was immunoSEQ multiplex PCR, and TCRdb's table has in-frame clones only and misses some. That table gives V, J and clone size, and the DNA gave D and trimming. The profile shows roughly 57,000 clones, over 70% of them singletons. Germline CDR1 is SGHKS and CDR2 is YYEKEE (reference sequence). V shed 1 base and J 2 bases; nucleotides not matched to a gene: 6. The CDR3 consists of 15 residues. The clonotype originates from a man aged 55 to 69 with acute or convalescent COVID-19. Specimen: peripheral blood. The chain uses TRBV5-5 and TRBJ2-7; 7 nucleotides agree with TRBD1. CDR3 amino acids: CASSLNNRGTYEQYF. CDR3 bases: TGTGCCAGCAGCTTGAACAACAGGGGAACCTACGAGCAGTACTTC.